This entry concerns a single TCR beta chain. Original analysis: Quantification of nucleated cells was approximated via reference gene primer amplification. Generated by immunoSEQ multiplex PCR, the TCRdb table keeps only in-frame clones and is missing some. The DNA was the basis for D and trimming; V, J and clone size are from that table. The sample records fewer than 350,000 clones, 75% to 90% being singletons. These data belong to a study of blood T cell repertoires in COVID-19. Study-wide background: Some COVID-19 samples were acute and others convalescent; all came from the United States, Italy and Spain.

Ages ranged from about 18 to 100 years, with residence in 24 US areas. Self-reported history from a screening survey and questionnaire set each donor's cohort. Germline V CDR1 and CDR2: SNHLY, FYNNEI. Trimming left V 8 bases short and J 5 bases short, with 12 bases between. This CDR3 contains 12 residues. The sequence came from a woman in her forties who had recovered from COVID-19. This chain links TRBV2 with TRBJ1-2; D gene uncertain. The sample was PBMCs or T cells enriched from blood (not recorded which). The DNA of the CDR3 is TGTGCCAGCGAGGCCACCTCATATGGCTACACCTTC. It codes for CASEATSYGYTF. The full variable domain, completed using reference TRBV2 and TRBJ1-2, is EPEVTQTPSHQVTQMGQEVILRCVPISNHLYFYWYRQILGQKVEFLVSFYNNEISEKSEIFDDQFSVERPDGSNFTLKIRSTKLEDSAMYFCASEATSYGYTFGSGTRLTVV.